This T cell receptor (beta chain) was found in a study of T cells after yellow fever vaccination. The study's findings and limits: Among primary-vaccination clones, most reappeared after the booster, at roughly 95% for CD4 and about 90% for CD8. Repertoires obtained by FACS sorting could include abundant clonotypes that entered as contaminants from the bulk population.

For TCR, cDNA came from 5'RACE template switching, which added a universal primer site and UMIs. TCRdb itself ran the 5' RACE reads through MiXCR, one entry per CDR3 protein. Altogether approximately 74,000 distinct CDR3 sequences are present, around 6.2% being singletons, with the ten largest covering less than 2.5%. In its sample, this clonotype was seen many times. The antigen remains undetermined. The ends lost 3 bases at V and 0 bases at J; junction bases unmatched: 12. Germline CDR1 is SGHTA and CDR2 is FQGNSA. The length of the CDR3 is 19 residues. Sequencing used CD4+ T cells sorted from PBMCs, obtained roughly 15 days after the first yellow fever vaccination. This sequence originates from a man aged 18-30 years who received the YFV17D yellow fever vaccine. The rearrangement uses TRBV7-2 and TRBJ2-1; 9 nucleotides agree with TRBD2. CDR3 sequence (DNA): TGTGCCAGCAGCTTTAGGGTGGGGGGTAGCGGGGGCTCCTACAATGAGCAGTTCTTC. Residues: CASSFRVGGSGGSYNEQFF.